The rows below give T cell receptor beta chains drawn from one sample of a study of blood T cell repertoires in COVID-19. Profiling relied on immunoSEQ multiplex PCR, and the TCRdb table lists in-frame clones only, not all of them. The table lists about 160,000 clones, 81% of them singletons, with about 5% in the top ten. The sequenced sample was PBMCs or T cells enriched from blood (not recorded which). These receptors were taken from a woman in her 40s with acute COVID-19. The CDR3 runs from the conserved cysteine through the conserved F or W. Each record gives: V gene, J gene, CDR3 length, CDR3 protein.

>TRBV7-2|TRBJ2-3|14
CASSLGLATDTQYF
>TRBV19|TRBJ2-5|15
CASSIFTGGRETQYF
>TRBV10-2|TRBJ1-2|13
CASSETRDYGYTF
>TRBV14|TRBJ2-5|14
CASSQITGAGTQYF
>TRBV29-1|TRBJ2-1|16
CSVEPGLAGRQNEQFF
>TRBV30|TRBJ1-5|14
CAWSVGTENQPQHF
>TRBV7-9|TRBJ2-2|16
CASSFRGRANTGELFF
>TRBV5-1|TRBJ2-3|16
CASSLLSGARADTQYF
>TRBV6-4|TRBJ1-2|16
CASSDSSAGKNYGYTF
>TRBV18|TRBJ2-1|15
CASSPRTSGYNEQFF
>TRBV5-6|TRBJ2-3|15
CASSLFTESTDTQYF
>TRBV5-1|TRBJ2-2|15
CASSLGDRVPGELFF
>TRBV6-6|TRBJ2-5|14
CASRRLAEQETQYF
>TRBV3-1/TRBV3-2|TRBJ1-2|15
CASKPYRWTDYGYTF
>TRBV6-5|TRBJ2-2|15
CASGRDRVNTGELFF
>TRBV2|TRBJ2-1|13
CASSALADNEQFF
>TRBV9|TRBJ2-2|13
CASGQVNTGELFF
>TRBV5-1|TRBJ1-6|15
CASSLSGQPNSPLHF
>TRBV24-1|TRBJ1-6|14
CATSGGQVNSPLHF
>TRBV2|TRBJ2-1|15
CASSDRGSSYNEQFF
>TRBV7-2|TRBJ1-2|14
CASSPDGNNYGYTF
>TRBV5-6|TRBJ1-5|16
CASSAAGGTSNQPQHF
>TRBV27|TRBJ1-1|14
CASSHRYLDTEAFF
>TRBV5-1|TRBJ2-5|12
CASSLAEETQYF
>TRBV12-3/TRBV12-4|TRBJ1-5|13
CASSSGVREPQHF
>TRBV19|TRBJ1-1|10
CASLGGEAFF
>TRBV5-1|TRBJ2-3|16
CASSLLQRPGTDTQYF
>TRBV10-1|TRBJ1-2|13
CASSARTGSGYTF
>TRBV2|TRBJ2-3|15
CASRELAGGTDTQYF
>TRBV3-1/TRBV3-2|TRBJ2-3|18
CASSQDLGYGLAGDTQYF
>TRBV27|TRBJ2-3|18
CASSLSFSGTRRTDTQYF
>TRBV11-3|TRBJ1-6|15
CASSLNGDFNSPLHF
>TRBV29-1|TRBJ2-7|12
CSAVQDSYEQYF
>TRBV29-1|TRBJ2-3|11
CSVLGGDTQYF
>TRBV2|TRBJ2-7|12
CASTTDSYEQYF
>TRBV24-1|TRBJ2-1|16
CATSPPRLAGAHEQFF
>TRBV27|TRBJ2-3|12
CASSAGADTQYF
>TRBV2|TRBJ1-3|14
CASRDRSSGNTIYF
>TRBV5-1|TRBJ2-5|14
CASSLGLGRETQYF
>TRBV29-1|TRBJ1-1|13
CSVGAGASTEAFF
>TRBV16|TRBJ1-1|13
CASTSGLNTEAFF
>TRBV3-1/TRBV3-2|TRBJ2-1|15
CASSQDDRLANEQFF
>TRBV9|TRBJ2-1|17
CASSALPSGTSYNEQFF
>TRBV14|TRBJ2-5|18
CASSLSPIREQGQETQYF
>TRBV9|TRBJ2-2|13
CASSPRRTGELFF
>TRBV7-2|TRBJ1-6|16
CASSLETVGSRSPLHF
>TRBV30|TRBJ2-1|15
CAWRRIGSDHNEQFF
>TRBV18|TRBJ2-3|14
CASTGNTGTDTQYF
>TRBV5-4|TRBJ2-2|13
CASSLAGGDELFF